Following are 7 T cell receptor beta chains from one sample sequenced in a study of shared clonotypes between healthy human individuals. Generated by immunoSEQ multiplex PCR, the TCRdb table keeps only in-frame clones and is missing some. The data contain roughly 500,000 clones, roughly 77% of them seen just once; the ten biggest clones take up roughly 13%. The specimen sequenced was PBMCs. Every receptor here comes from a woman between 35 and 50 years old in good health. Some clones in this sample may be carry-over from other donors' samples.

The chain carries TRBV27 and TRBJ1-2, with D tentatively TRBD1 (5 bases). Germline CDR1 and CDR2: MNHEY and SMNVEV (reference sequence). The CDR3 contains 15 residues. Trimming removed 8 bases at V and 2 bases at J, with 18 bases between. DNA of the CDR3: TGTGCCAGCGCTAAACAGACCGGGGGGAACTATGGCTACACCTTC. This sequence encodes CASAKQTGGNYGYTF.

This clone has a handful of counts. The CDR3 here is CASSEGVFVGYTF. The CDR3 DNA reads as TGTGCCAGCAGTGAAGGGGTCTTCGTCGGCTACACCTTC. The V gene is TRBV2, the J gene TRBJ1-2; D ambiguous. Germline V gene sequence: CDR1 SNHLY, CDR2 FYNNEI. Trimming stripped 1 base from V and 8 bases from J, with 11 bases between. The CDR3 loop spans 13 amino acids.

The chain combines TRBV19 with TRBJ2-7, with D possibly TRBD2 on 5 matching bases. The germline gives CDR1 LNHDA, CDR2 SQIVND (reference sequence). Deletions cut 5 bases from V and 0 bases from J, with 14 bases between. The CDR3 is made up of 15 amino acids. In DNA form, the CDR3 reads TGTGCCAGTAGTGATGCCGGACTTGCCTCCTACGAGCAGTACTTC. The encoded protein is CASSDAGLASYEQYF.

This clone has a count of ten or more. The rearrangement joins TRBV4-2 to TRBJ2-5, with D possibly being TRBD2 (5 bases). The CDR3 covers 12 residues. Germline lookup yields CDR1 LGHNA and CDR2 YNFKEQ. V lost 5 bases, J lost 5 bases, and 9 bases lay in between. The CDR3 sequence: CASSDPGETQYF. CDR3 coding DNA: TGTGCCAGCAGCGACCCGGGGGAGACCCAGTACTTC.

The chain has TRBV7-2 and TRBJ2-1; D possibly corresponds to TRBD1 (6 bases). Germline values: CDR1 SGHTA, CDR2 FQGNSA. V lost 1 base to trimming and J lost 16 bases, with 17 bases between them. CDR3 length equals 13 residues. The CDR3 bases are TGTGCCAGCAGCTTAGAGCCAGGGGCCCCCGGCTTCTTC. This encodes CASSLEPGAPGFF.

About this clone itself: This may arise from a read error, as a much more abundant clone is one base away. The CDR3 DNA is TGTGCCAGCAGCTGGGGCTACGAGCAGTACTTC. Translation: CASSWGYEQYF. This chain uses TRBV28 with TRBJ2-7; unclear D gene. CDR3 length equals 11 residues. In germline, CDR1 is MDHEN, CDR2 SYDVKM. The V gene lost 6 bases and the J gene lost 3 bases, with 6 bases spanning the gap.

The chain recombines TRBV28 with TRBJ2-2; 10 nucleotides agree with TRBD2. Germline CDR1 reads MDHEN; CDR2 reads SYDVKM. V dropped 8 bases and J dropped 5; count of bases not matched to a gene: 17. There are 18 residues in the CDR3. The CDR3 nucleotides are TGTGCCAGCGGAGTTCTAGCGGGAGCCGGGAGTCGAACCGGGGAGCTGTTTTTT. Translated, it gives CASGVLAGAGSRTGELFF.